This TCR beta chain was identified during a study of early T cells in non-severe SARS-CoV-2 infection listed by TCRdb under 2021. Background on the whole study: TCR sequencing used bulk RNA from unsorted whole blood, so alpha and beta chains could not be paired.

The germline V gene specifies SGHVS as CDR1 and FNYEAQ as CDR2. The CDR3 starts with the cysteine, ends with the phenylalanine, and has 17 residues. The read is trimmed to its CDR3 DNA, 51 bases read in frame from base 1. The germline V end is reduced by 0 bases and the J end by 4 bases; junction bases left unmatched: 6. The sample holds a few counts of this clonotype. What this receptor recognizes is not known. No base quality information exists; no much larger clone differs at one position. The library was generated by 5' RACE. Instrument on record: NextSeq 500. To correct for sequencing error and PCR bias, the TCR library protocol tagged individual cDNA molecules with unique molecular identifiers. Both TCR alpha and beta chains were sequenced, and tight co-correlation was observed between alpha and beta sequence abundances in each sample. From the authors' description of their analysis: Decombinator V4 was used to perform V gene, J gene and CDR3 annotation of TCR sequences. Expanded TCRs were defined as changing significantly between any two time points under a Poisson model with p below 0.0001. TCR abundances were normalised to the total number of TCRs sequenced in each sample and reported as counts per million. TRAV1-2 paired with TRAJ12, TRAJ20 or TRAJ33 defined MAIT TCRs, while TRAV10 paired with TRAJ18 defined iNKT TCRs. VDJdb, accessed on 1 November 2021, was searched for TCRs annotated for CMV, EBV and SARS-CoV-2, and TCRs annotated for more than one antigen were excluded. TCRdb's own reprocessing of the public reads used fastp at Q25 and MiXCR and kept productive beta chains. Records with the same CDR3 protein are collapsed into one entry carrying the most frequent genes and DNA. V and J calls and clone size were set by TCRdb, not the authors. The sample table holds about 35,000 distinct CDR3 sequences, of which approximately 5% were seen once. Of the sample, 7.5% to 10% is held by the ten largest clones.

Set within a cohort of healthcare workers in London, UK, this nested case-control study involved weekly PCR testing of nasopharyngeal swabs along with blood sampling. Between 23 and 31 March 2020, the week of the UK lockdown, healthcare workers were enrolled and then followed up weekly for as long as 16 weeks. General conclusions and limits of the study: VDJdb matching was skewed toward anti-spike CD8 responses and likely underestimated virus-specific expansions by missing private and CD4 specificities.

Input material: whole blood. Recombination linked TRBV7-6 to TRBJ2-3; 11 bases in the middle match TRBD2. The origin of this receptor is an adult who was a healthcare worker with PCR-confirmed SARS-CoV-2 infection or an uninfected control (not recorded which). The encoded CDR3 is CASSLASGGALADTQYF. The DNA is TGTGCCAGCAGCTTAGCTAGCGGGGGGGCCCTCGCAGATACGCAGTATTTT.